This TCR beta chain was captured in a study of shared clonotypes between healthy human individuals. Germline V gives CDR1 LNHDA, CDR2 SQIVND (reference sequence). The CDR3 totals 14 residues. Trimming took 9 bases from V and 7 from J; bases not matched to a gene: 9. General study results and limits: Incompleteness in sorted-subset sequencing, despite large depth, was shown by rarefaction.

Here immunoSEQ multiplex PCR was the method, and the copy in TCRdb shows in-frame clones only, minus some. The repertoire holds 85,000 to 100,000 clones, with 60% to 70% as singletons. Judged by abundance, this clone is medium-sized. Its antigen is not identified. The clonotype originates from a man aged 25 to 45 in good health. The rearrangement joins TRBV19 to TRBJ2-1; 10 nucleotides agree with TRBD2. The material sequenced was memory CD8+ T cells sorted from blood. Subset: CD45RO+ cells pooled with CCR7-negative TemRA cells. The CDR3 nucleotides read TGTGCCAGAAAAATGTGTAGCGGGAGGAATGAGCAGTTCTTC. Translation gives CARKMCSGRNEQFF.